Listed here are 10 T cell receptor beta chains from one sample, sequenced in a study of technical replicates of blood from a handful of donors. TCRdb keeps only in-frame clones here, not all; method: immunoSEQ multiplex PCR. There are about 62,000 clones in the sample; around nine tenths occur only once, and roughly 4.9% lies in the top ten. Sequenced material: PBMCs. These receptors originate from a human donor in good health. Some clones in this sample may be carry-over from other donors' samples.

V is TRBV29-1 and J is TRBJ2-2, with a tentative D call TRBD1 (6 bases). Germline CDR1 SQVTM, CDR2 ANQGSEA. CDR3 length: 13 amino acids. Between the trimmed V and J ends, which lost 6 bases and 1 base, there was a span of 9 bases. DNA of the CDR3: TGCAGCGTGGAACAGGGGAACACCGGGGAGCTGTTTTTT. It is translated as CSVEQGNTGELFF.

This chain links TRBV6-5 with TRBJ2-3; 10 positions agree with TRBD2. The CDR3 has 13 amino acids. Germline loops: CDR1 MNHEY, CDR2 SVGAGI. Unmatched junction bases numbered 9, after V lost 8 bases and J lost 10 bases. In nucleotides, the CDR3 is TGTGCCAGCTGGCGAGGAGGACTAGCGGCGCAGTATTTT. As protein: CASWRGGLAAQYF.

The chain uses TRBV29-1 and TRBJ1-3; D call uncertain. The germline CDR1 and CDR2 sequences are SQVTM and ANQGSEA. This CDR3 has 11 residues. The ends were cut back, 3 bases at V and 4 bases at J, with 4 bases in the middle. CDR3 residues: CSVDGGNTIYF. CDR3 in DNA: TGCAGCGTTGACGGGGGAAACACCATATATTTT.

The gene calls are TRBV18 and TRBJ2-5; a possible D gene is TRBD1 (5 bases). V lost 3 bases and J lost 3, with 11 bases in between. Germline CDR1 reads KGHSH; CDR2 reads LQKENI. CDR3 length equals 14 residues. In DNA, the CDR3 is TGTGCCAGCTCACCTTGGGAAGGGGAAGAGACCCAGTACTTC. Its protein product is CASSPWEGEETQYF. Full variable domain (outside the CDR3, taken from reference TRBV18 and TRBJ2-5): NAGVMQNPRHLVRRRGQEARLRCSPMKGHSHVYWYRQLPEEGLKFMVYLQKENIIDESGMPKERFSAEFPKEGPSILRIQQVVRGDSAAYFCASSPWEGEETQYFGPGTRLLVL.

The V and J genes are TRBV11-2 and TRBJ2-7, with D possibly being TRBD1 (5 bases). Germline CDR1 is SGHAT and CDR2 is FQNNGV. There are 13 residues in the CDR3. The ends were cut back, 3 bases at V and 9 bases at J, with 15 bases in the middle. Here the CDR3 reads CASSLDTPGVQYF. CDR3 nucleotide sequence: TGTGCCAGCAGCTTGGACACCCCTGGAGTGCAGTACTTC.

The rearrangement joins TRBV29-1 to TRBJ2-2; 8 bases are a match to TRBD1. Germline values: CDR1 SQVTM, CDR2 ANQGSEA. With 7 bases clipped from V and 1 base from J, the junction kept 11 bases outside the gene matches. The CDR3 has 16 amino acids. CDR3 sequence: CSGGGPGTGNTGELFF. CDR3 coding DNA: TGCAGCGGAGGGGGTCCCGGGACAGGGAACACCGGGGAGCTGTTTTTT.

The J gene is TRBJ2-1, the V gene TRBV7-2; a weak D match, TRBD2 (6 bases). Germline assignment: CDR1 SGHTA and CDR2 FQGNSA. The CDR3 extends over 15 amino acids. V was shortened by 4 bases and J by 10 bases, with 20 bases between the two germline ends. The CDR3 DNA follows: TGTGCCAGCAGCTCGCCCCGGGGGAGATTTGAGGAGCAGTTCTTC. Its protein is CASSSPRGRFEEQFF.

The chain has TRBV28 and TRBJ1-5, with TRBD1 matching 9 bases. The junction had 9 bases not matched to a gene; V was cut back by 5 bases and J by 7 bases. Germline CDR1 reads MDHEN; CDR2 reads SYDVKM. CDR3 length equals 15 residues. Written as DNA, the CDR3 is TGTGCCAGCAGTCCGGGACAGGGAGGGGGGCAGCCCCAGCATTTT. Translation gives CASSPGQGGGQPQHF.

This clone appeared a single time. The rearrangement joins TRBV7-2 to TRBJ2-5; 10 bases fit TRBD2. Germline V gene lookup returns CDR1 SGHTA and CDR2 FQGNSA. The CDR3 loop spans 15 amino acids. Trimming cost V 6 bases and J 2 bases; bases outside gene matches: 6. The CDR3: CASRPGLASQETQYF. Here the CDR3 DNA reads TGTGCCAGCAGACCGGGACTAGCGTCGCAAGAGACCCAGTACTTC. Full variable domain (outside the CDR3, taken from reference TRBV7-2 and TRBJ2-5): GAGVSQSPSNKVTEKGKDVELRCDPISGHTALYWYRQSLGQGLEFLIYFQGNSAPDKSGLPSDRFSAERTGGSVSTLTIQRTQQEDSAVYLCASRPGLASQETQYFGPGTRLLVL.

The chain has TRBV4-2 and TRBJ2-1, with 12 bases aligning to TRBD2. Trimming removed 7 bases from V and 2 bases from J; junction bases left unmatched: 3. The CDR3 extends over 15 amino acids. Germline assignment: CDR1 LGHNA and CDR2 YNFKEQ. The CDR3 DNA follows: TGTGCCAGCACCGGGACTAGCGGGCCCTACAATGAGCAGTTCTTC. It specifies CASTGTSGPYNEQFF.